Listed below are T cell receptor beta chains from one sample, sequenced in a study of metastatic and nonmetastatic thyroid tumors. TCRdb reassembled clones from the PCR reads with MiXCR. The table lists just over 14,000 clones, around 3.6% of them singletons. Material: tumor tissue. These TCRs come from a female donor with papillary thyroid cancer or a benign thyroid nodule (not recorded which). Some clones in this sample may be carry-over from other donors' samples. Each CDR3 is given with its conserved first and last residue. A D gene is named only where the DNA matches it firmly. Expanded clones get a size class; other rows say once, few or many, or leave the size out.

j_call v_call clone_size d_call cdr3_nt cdr3_aa
TRBJ1-1 TRBV12-3/TRBV12-4 few NA TGTGCCAGCAGCCCCGGGACCGAAGCTTTCTTT CASSPGTEAFF
TRBJ2-1 TRBV6-1 NA NA TGTGCCAGCGGCGACAGGTACAATGAGCAGTTCTTC CASGDRYNEQFF
TRBJ2-3 TRBV7-3 NA NA TGTGCCAGCATCCTTTCCGGGGGCGGGGTTGATACGCAGTATTTT CASILSGGGVDTQYF
TRBJ2-7 TRBV27 NA NA TGTGCCAGCAGTGCCGGGGGTAAACCCTACGAGCAGTACTTC CASSAGGKPYEQYF
TRBJ2-3 TRBV6-1 NA NA TGTGCCAGCAGTGAAGGGGCACTAGCAGATACCACAGATACGCAGTATTTT CASSEGALADTTDTQYF
TRBJ1-3 TRBV6-2/TRBV6-3 few NA TGTGCCAGCATTTACGGGGGATCTGGAAACACCATATATTTT CASIYGGSGNTIYF
TRBJ1-1 TRBV27 medium-sized NA TGTGCCAGCAGTTTGGTGGACAGGAACACTGAAGCTTTCTTT CASSLVDRNTEAFF
TRBJ2-7 TRBV9 NA TRBD2 TGTGCCAGCAGCGTCCGACCGACTAGCGGATACTACGAGCAGTACTTC CASSVRPTSGYYEQYF
TRBJ2-2 TRBV6-1 NA TRBD2 TGTGCCAGCAGTGAAGTGCGGGGGGCCCTGAACACCGGGGAGCTGTTTTTT CASSEVRGALNTGELFF
TRBJ1-1 TRBV15 NA NA TGTGCCACCAGCAGAGATTACGCAGGCACTGAAGCTTTCTTT CATSRDYAGTEAFF
TRBJ1-1 TRBV20-1 few NA TGCAGTGCTAGAGATACGGGTAAAGACACTGAAGCTTTCTTT CSARDTGKDTEAFF
TRBJ2-7 TRBV6-1 NA TRBD2 TGTGCCAGCAGGAGTAGCGGGGGGGATGGCGAGCAGTACTTC CASRSSGGDGEQYF
TRBJ1-2 TRBV6-2/TRBV6-3 NA NA TGTGCCAGCAGTTACGGACAAGAAGACCTAAACTATGGCTACACCTTC CASSYGQEDLNYGYTF
TRBJ2-2 TRBV28 many NA TGTGCCAGCAGTTTTGGAGGGCACACCGGGGAGCTGTTTTTT CASSFGGHTGELFF
TRBJ2-2 TRBV27 NA TRBD1 TGTGCCAGCTCCGGGACAGTGAACACCGGGGAGCTGTTTTTT CASSGTVNTGELFF
TRBJ1-6 TRBV2 NA NA TGTGCCAGCATGGAGTTCGAGCCAGATAATTCACCCCTCCACTTT CASMEFEPDNSPLHF
TRBJ1-1 TRBV10-3 few TRBD1 TGTGCCACGGAGGGGGCTTTGGGCACTGAAGCTTTCTTT CATEGALGTEAFF
TRBJ2-3 TRBV20-1 NA TRBD2 TGCAGTGCTAGGGCCTATCGGGAGGCCACAGATACGCAGTATTTT CSARAYREATDTQYF
TRBJ2-1 TRBV12-3/TRBV12-4 few TRBD1 TGTGCCAGCTCTCGTACTGGTAGGGGGCTTGATGAGCAGTTCTTC CASSRTGRGLDEQFF
TRBJ2-3 TRBV11-2 few TRBD1 TGTGCCAGCAGCTTCAGAGAACAGGGGGCCTTTAGCACAGATACGCAGTATTTT CASSFREQGAFSTDTQYF
TRBJ1-1 TRBV7-8 few NA TGTGCCAGCAGCTTGGACAAATTCACTGAAGCTTTCTTT CASSLDKFTEAFF
TRBJ2-5 TRBV28 few TRBD2 TGTGCCAGCAGTTTACGGCTAGCGGGAGGGCCCGAAGAGACCCAGTACTTC CASSLRLAGGPEETQYF
TRBJ2-1 TRBV3-1 medium-sized NA TGTGCCAGCAGCCAAGCTAGGAGTGCCAATGAGCAGTTCTTC CASSQARSANEQFF
TRBJ1-5 TRBV12-3/TRBV12-4 few TRBD1 TGTGCCAGCAGTTTAGGGACAGGGGGCAATCAGCCCCAGCATTTT CASSLGTGGNQPQHF
TRBJ2-3 TRBV7-2 few NA TGTGCCAGCAGCTTAGAGGTCCGGGAAATCACAGATACGCAGTATTTT CASSLEVREITDTQYF
TRBJ2-1 TRBV7-2 NA TRBD2 TGTGCCAGCAGCTTAAGGTCAGGGACTAGCGGACACAATGAGCATTTCTTC CASSLRSGTSGHNEHFF
TRBJ2-7 TRBV16 many NA TGTGCCAGCAGCCAATCAAGCTACGAGCAGTACTTC CASSQSSYEQYF
TRBJ1-6 TRBV27 NA TRBD1 TGTGCCAGCACCTCTAGCCCCCGATTCGGACAGGGGTTCCGTTTCGATAATTCACCCCTCCACTTT CASTSSPRFGQGFRFDNSPLHF
TRBJ2-7 TRBV4-1 NA TRBD2 TGCGCCAGCAGCCAACTAGGGACTAGCGAATTCCACGAGCAGTACTTC CASSQLGTSEFHEQYF
TRBJ2-1 TRBV12-3/TRBV12-4 NA NA TGTGCCAGCAGTTTCCCCGGGGGAGCCTACAATGAGCAGTTCTTC CASSFPGGAYNEQFF
TRBJ1-3 TRBV12-5 NA NA TGTGCTAGTGGTTTGTTTCCTCCGACAAAGGGAAACACCATATATTTT CASGLFPPTKGNTIYF
TRBJ1-6 TRBV20-1 few TRBD1 TGCAGTGCTAACACGGGACAGGGGGATTCACCCCTCCACTTT CSANTGQGDSPLHF
TRBJ1-6 TRBV6-1 NA NA TGTGCCAGCAGTGAAGCGCTAGGGATTTCACCCCTCCACTTT CASSEALGISPLHF
TRBJ2-5 TRBV2 few NA TGTGCCAGCCGGCTTACGACAGGGAGGAAGACCCAGTACTTC CASRLTTGRKTQYF
TRBJ1-6 TRBV19 few TRBD1 TGTGCCAGTACGGGACAGGTTAATTCACCCCTCCACTTT CASTGQVNSPLHF
TRBJ1-6 TRBV20-1 few NA TGCAGTGCTATTGGCGGTTCCCCGAATTCACCCCTCCACTTT CSAIGGSPNSPLHF
TRBJ2-2 TRBV6-2/TRBV6-3 few TRBD1 TGTGCCAGCAGGGGAACAGGGGCTATCGGCACCGGGGAGCTGTTTTTT CASRGTGAIGTGELFF
TRBJ1-3 TRBV28 few NA TGTGCCAGCAGTTTGGGGGGTAGCTCTGGAAACACCATATATTTT CASSLGGSSGNTIYF
TRBJ1-1 TRBV7-3 NA NA TGTGCCAGCAGCTTAACACAGAACACTGAAGCTTTCTTT CASSLTQNTEAFF
TRBJ2-2 TRBV5-1 NA NA TGCGCAGATTCAGAGGGGGACACCGGGGAGCTGTTTTTT CADSEGDTGELFF
TRBJ1-1 TRBV5-1 few TRBD1 TGCGCCAGCACCTCAGGGACAGACACCATGAACACTGAAGCTTTCTTT CASTSGTDTMNTEAFF
TRBJ2-5 TRBV6-2/TRBV6-3 NA NA TGTGCCAGCAGTTACACGGGCTCGGAAGAGACCCAGTACTTC CASSYTGSEETQYF
TRBJ2-3 TRBV25-1 NA NA TGTGCCAGCAGTGTCTGGGAGAGAGATACGCAGTATTTT CASSVWERDTQYF
TRBJ2-7 TRBV12-5 few TRBD1 TGTGCTAGTGGTGCCGGACAGGGGTTCTACGAGCAGTACTTC CASGAGQGFYEQYF
TRBJ2-2 TRBV6-1 few NA TGTGCCAGCAGTCTAGGCAGCGGCGGGGAGCTGTTTTTT CASSLGSGGELFF
TRBJ1-2 TRBV6-2/TRBV6-3 NA TRBD1 TGTGCCAGCAGGAAAACAGGGGGCAGCTATGGCTACACCTTC CASRKTGGSYGYTF
TRBJ1-1 TRBV11-3 NA NA TGTGCCAGCAGCCGGGACACCATGAACACTGAAGCTTTCTTT CASSRDTMNTEAFF
TRBJ2-1 TRBV19 few NA TGTGCCAGTAGTTTCCTTGACCCAAACAATGAGCAGTTCTTC CASSFLDPNNEQFF
TRBJ2-7 TRBV6-2/TRBV6-3 few TRBD1 TGTGCCAGCAGAAAGACAGGGAAAGGTGAGCAGTACTTC CASRKTGKGEQYF
TRBJ2-1 TRBV7-9 many NA TGTGCCACCGAAGAGGGAGTAGGCAATGAGCAGTTCTTC CATEEGVGNEQFF
TRBJ2-6 TRBV6-1 NA NA TGTGCCAGCAGTGACCAGGTCGGGGCCAACGTCCTGACTTTC CASSDQVGANVLTF
TRBJ1-4 TRBV11-2 NA TRBD1 TGTGCCAGCAGCGCCCGACAGGGAGGGAGAACCAATGAAAAACTGTTTTTT CASSARQGGRTNEKLFF
TRBJ2-7 TRBV28 few TRBD2 TGTGCCAGCAGTACGAACCAGCGGGAGCTTGTCTACTTC CASSTNQRELVYF
TRBJ2-1 TRBV28 NA NA TGTGCCAGCAGCCATGGAGGCAATGAGCAGTTCTTC CASSHGGNEQFF
TRBJ2-6 TRBV4-1 NA NA TGCGCCAGCAGCCAAGGGCAGGGAACTGGGGCCAACGTCCTGACTTTC CASSQGQGTGANVLTF
TRBJ1-4 TRBV5-1 few NA TGCGCCAGCAGCTTGGGTTCAGAAACAACTAATGAAAAACTGTTTTTT CASSLGSETTNEKLFF
TRBJ1-1 TRBV28 few NA TGTGCCAGCAGTTTATTCGGGGGTGGGTACTACACTGAAGCTTTCTTT CASSLFGGGYYTEAFF
TRBJ2-2 TRBV2 few NA TGTGCCAGCAGGGTACAGGCCCCCGGGGAGCTGTTTTTT CASRVQAPGELFF